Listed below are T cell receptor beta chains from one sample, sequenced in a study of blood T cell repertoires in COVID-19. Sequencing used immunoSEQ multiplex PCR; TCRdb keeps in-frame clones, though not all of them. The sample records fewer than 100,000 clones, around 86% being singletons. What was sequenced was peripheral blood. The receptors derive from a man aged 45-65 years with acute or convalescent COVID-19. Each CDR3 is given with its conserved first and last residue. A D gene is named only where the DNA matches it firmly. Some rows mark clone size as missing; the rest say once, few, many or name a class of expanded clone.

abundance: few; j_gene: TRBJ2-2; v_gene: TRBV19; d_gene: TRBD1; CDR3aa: CASFGPNRGRPGELFF; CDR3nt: TGTGCCAGTTTTGGGCCGAACAGGGGGCGGCCCGGGGAGCTGTTTTTT
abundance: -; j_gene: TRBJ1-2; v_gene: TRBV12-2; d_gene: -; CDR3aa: CASRLGRENHYGYTF; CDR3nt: TGTGCAAGTCGCTTAGGGAGGGAGAATCACTATGGCTACACCTTC
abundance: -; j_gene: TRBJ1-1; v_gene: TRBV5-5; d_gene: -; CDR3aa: CASSLRLANTEAFF; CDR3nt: TGTGCCAGCAGCTTGAGGCTAGCGAACACTGAAGCTTTCTTT
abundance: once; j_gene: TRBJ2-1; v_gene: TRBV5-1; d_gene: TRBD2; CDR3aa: CASSRTSGRGGGANEQFF; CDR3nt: TGCGCCAGCAGCCGGACTAGCGGGAGGGGGGGAGGAGCCAATGAGCAGTTCTTC
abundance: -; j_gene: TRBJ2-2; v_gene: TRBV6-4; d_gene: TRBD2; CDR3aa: CASRRELAGAGELFF; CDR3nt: TGTGCCAGCAGGAGGGAACTAGCGGGAGCCGGGGAGCTGTTTTTT
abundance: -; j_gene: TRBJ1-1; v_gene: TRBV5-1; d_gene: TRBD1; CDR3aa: CASSIGTGEGLDTEAFF; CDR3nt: TGCGCCAGCAGCATCGGGACAGGGGAAGGGCTGGACACTGAAGCTTTCTTT
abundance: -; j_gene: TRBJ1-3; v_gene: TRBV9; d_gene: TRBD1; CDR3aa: CASSVAPGQGSGNTIYF; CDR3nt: TGTGCCAGCAGCGTAGCTCCCGGACAGGGCTCTGGAAACACCATATATTTT
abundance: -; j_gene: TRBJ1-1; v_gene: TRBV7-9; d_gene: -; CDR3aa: CASSFPPGGSGNTEAFF; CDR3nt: TGTGCCAGCAGCTTCCCTCCCGGCGGATCCGGGAACACTGAAGCTTTCTTT
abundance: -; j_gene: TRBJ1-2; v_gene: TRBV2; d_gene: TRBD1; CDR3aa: CASSGDSPYGYTF; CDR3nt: TGTGCCAGCAGCGGGGACAGCCCCTATGGCTACACCTTC
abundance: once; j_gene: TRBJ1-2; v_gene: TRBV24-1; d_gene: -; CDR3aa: CATSTDYNYGYTF; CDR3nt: TGTGCCACCAGTACAGATTATAACTATGGCTACACCTTC
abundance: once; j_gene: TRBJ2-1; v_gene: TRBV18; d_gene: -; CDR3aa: CASSLQRGAGNEQFF; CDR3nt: TGTGCCAGCTCACTACAGCGCGGGGCCGGGAATGAGCAGTTCTTC
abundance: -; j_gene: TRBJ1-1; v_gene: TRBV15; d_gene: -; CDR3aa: CATSSLTVNTEAFF; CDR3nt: TGTGCCACCAGCAGCTTGACTGTGAACACTGAAGCTTTCTTT
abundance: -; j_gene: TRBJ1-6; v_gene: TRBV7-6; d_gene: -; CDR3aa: CASSLEGRGGSPLHF; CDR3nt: TGTGCCAGCAGCTTAGAAGGCAGGGGCGGGTCACCCCTCCACTTT
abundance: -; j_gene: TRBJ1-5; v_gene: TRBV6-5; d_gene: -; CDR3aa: CASSTSGQSYQPQHF; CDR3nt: TGTGCCAGCAGTACATCGGGACAAAGTTATCAGCCCCAGCATTTT
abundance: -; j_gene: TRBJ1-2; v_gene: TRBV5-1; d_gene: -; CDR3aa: CASSLEAANYGYTF; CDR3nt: TGCGCCAGCAGCTTGGAGGCGGCTAACTATGGCTACACCTTC
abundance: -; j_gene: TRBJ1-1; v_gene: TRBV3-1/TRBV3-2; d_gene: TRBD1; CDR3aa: CASSQGGQGTEAFF; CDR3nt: TGTGCCAGCAGCCAAGGGGGACAGGGAACTGAAGCTTTCTTT
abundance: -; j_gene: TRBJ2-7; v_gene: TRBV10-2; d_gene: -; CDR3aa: CASNGLLSYEQYF; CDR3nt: TGCGCCAGCAACGGGTTGCTCTCCTACGAGCAGTACTTC
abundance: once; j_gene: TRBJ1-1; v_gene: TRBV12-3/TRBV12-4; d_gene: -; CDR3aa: CASSPQGFEAFF; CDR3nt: TGTGCCAGCAGTCCCCAGGGTTTTGAAGCTTTCTTT
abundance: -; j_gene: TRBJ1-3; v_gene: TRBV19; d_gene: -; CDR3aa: CASSRDRSSGNTIYF; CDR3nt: TGTGCCAGTAGTCGTGACAGGAGCTCTGGAAACACCATATATTTT
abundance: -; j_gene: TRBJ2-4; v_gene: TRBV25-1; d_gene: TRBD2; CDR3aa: CASSELAGGLDIQYF; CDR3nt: TGTGCCAGCAGTGAACTAGCGGGAGGGCTAGACATTCAGTACTTC
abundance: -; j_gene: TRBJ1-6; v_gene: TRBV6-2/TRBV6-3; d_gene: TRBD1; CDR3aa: CASSYTGTGGRIWGNSPLHF; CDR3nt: TGTGCCAGCAGTTACACCGGGACAGGGGGCAGAATATGGGGTAATTCACCCCTCCACTTT
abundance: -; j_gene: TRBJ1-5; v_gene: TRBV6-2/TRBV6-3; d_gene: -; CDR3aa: CASSLYSGRGQPQHF; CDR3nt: TGTGCCAGCAGTTTATATTCAGGGCGGGGTCAGCCCCAGCATTTT
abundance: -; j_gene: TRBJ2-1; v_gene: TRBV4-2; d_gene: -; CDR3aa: CASSPRVRGDEQFF; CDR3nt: TGTGCCAGCAGCCCACGCGTGAGAGGAGATGAGCAGTTCTTC
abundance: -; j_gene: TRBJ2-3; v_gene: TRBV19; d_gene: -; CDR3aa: CASGGGRRDTQYF; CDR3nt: TGTGCCAGTGGAGGAGGGAGAAGAGATACGCAGTATTTT
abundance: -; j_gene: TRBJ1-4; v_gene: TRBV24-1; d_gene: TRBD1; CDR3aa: CATPIGQGIRTADNEKLFF; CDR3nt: TGTGCCACCCCAATTGGACAGGGGATTCGGACTGCCGATAATGAAAAACTGTTTTTT
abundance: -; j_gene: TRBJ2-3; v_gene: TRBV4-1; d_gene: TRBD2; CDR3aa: CASSQDPTSGSTDTQYF; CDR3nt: TGCGCCAGCAGCCAAGATCCGACTAGCGGGAGCACAGATACGCAGTATTTT
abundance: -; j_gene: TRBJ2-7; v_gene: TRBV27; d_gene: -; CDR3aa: CASSFAAGDHEQYF; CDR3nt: TGTGCCAGCAGTTTCGCGGCAGGGGACCACGAGCAGTACTTC
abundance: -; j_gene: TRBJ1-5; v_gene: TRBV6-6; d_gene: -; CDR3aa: CASSYTGQPQHF; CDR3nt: TGTGCCAGCAGTTACACGGGGCAGCCCCAGCATTTT
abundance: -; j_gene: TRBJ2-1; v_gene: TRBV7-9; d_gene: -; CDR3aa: CARDGLAGSNEQFF; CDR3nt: TGTGCCAGGGATGGCCTGGCGGGTAGCAATGAGCAGTTCTTC
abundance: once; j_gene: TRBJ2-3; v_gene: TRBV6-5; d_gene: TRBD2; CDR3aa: CASSWEAGVGTDTQYF; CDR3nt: TGTGCCAGCAGTTGGGAAGCGGGAGTAGGGACAGATACGCAGTATTTT
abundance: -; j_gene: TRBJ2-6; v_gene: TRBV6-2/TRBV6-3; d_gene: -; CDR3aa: CASSYSLTRSGANVLTF; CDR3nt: TGTGCCAGCAGTTACTCCCTGACTAGAAGTGGGGCCAACGTCCTGACTTTC
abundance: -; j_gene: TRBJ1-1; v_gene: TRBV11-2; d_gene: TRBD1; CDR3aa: CASSKGQTFGTEAFF; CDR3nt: TGTGCCAGCAGCAAGGGACAGACTTTCGGCACTGAAGCTTTCTTT
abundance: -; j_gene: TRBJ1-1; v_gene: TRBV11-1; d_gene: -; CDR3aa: CASSLGSAGRGTEAFF; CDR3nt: TGTGCCAGCAGCTTAGGGTCGGCAGGTCGGGGCACTGAAGCTTTCTTT
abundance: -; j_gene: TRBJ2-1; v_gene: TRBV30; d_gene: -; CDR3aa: CAWSVGLAYNEQFF; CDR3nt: TGTGCCTGGAGTGTAGGGCTAGCGTACAATGAGCAGTTCTTC
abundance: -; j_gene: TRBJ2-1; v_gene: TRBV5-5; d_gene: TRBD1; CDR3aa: CASSSSGTGGAYNEQFF; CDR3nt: TGTGCCAGCAGTTCCTCCGGGACAGGGGGCGCCTACAATGAGCAGTTCTTC
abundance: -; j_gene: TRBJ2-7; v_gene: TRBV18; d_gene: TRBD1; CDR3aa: CASSTRDRVEQYF; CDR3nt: TGTGCCAGCTCAACCCGGGACAGGGTCGAGCAGTACTTC
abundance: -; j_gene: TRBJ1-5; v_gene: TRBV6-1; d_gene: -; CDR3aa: CASSDWAEPNQPQHF; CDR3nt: TGTGCCAGCAGTGATTGGGCAGAACCAAATCAGCCCCAGCATTTT
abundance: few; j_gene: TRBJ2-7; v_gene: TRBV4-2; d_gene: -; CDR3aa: CASSLLNAARGSYEQYF; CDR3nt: TGTGCCAGCAGCCTCTTGAACGCGGCCCGAGGGTCCTACGAGCAGTACTTC
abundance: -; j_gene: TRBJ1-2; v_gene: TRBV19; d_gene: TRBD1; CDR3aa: CASSGTGERYTF; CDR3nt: TGTGCCAGTAGTGGCACAGGGGAACGCTACACCTTC
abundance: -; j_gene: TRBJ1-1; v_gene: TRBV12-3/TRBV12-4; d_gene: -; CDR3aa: CASSPQRYTEAFF; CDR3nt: TGTGCCAGCAGTCCTCAGAGGTACACTGAAGCTTTCTTT
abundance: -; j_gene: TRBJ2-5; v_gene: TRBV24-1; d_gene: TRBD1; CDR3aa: CATSDGQVKETQYF; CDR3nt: TGTGCCACCAGTGACGGACAGGTAAAAGAGACCCAGTACTTC
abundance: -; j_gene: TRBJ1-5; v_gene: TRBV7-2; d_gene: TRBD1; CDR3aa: CASSSTGGSQPQHF; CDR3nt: TGTGCCAGCAGCTCGACAGGGGGCTCACAGCCCCAGCATTTT
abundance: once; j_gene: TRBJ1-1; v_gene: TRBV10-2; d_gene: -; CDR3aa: CATTGPATEAFF; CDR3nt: TGCGCCACCACAGGGCCCGCCACTGAAGCTTTCTTT
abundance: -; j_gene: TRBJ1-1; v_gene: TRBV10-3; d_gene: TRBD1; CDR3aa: CAISATGDTEAFF; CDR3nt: TGTGCCATCAGTGCCACAGGGGACACTGAAGCTTTCTTT
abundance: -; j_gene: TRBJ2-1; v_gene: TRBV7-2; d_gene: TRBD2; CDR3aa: CASSLTSGVSSYNEQFF; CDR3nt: TGTGCCAGCAGCTTAACTAGCGGGGTCAGCTCCTACAATGAGCAGTTCTTC
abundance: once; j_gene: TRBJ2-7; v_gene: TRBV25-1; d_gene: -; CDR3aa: CASSTRQVPYEQYF; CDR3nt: TGTGCCAGCAGTACCCGACAGGTCCCCTACGAGCAGTACTTC
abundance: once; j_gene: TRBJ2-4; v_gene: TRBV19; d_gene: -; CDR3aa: CASSFNARDLNIQYF; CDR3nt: TGTGCCAGTAGTTTCAACGCCCGGGACTTAAACATTCAGTACTTC